This T cell receptor beta chain was captured by sequencing in a study of T cell clones after liver transplantation. Study at large: Apart from a few HCV-positive recipients, transplants were for non-autoimmune, non-viral reasons.

Using immunoSEQ multiplex PCR, the repertoire was profiled, and TCRdb retains in-frame clones only, with some absent. This sample has tens of thousands of clones; about 82% occur once, and the top ten carry about 0.45%. Trimming left V 3 bases short and J 4 bases short, with 15 bases between. The CDR3 runs to 15 residues. Germline CDR1 is MNHEY and CDR2 is SMNVEV (reference sequence). Study-wide findings and caveats: A larger donor-reactive than third-party decline suggested partial antigen-specific deletion. In most of the 8 subjects, circulating graft-donor-reactive CD4 TCRbeta sequences fell significantly after transplant. In two subjects, few donor cells limited the measurable donor-reactive repertoire.

Comment on this clone: What it binds is not known.

The origin of this receptor is a human patient who received a liver transplant. Some of these T cells may belong to the graft donor. Sequenced here: CD4+ T cells from blood, sampled around 45 months after liver transplant. The chain has TRBV27 and TRBJ1-1; D perhaps matches TRBD1 (5 bases). CDR3 sequence: CASSLHGGVSTEAFF. CDR3 bases: TGTGCCAGCAGTTTGCATGGGGGAGTGAGCACTGAAGCTTTCTTT.